Presented here are 4 T cell receptor beta chains from one specimen sequenced in a study of OX40 agonist ivuxolimab in advanced cancers. Here immunoSEQ multiplex PCR was the method, and the copy in TCRdb shows in-frame clones only, minus some. The table has about 30,000 clones, 90% seen once. The source material was CD4+ or CD8+ T cells sorted from blood, sampled in a trial of the OX40 agonist ivuxolimab. Every receptor here comes from an adult with an advanced solid tumor such as melanoma, head and neck, liver or kidney cancer.

The chain's CDR3 is CASSLGLADYNEQFF. CDR3 sequence (DNA): TGTGCCAGCAGTTTAGGACTAGCAGACTACAATGAGCAGTTCTTC. This chain joins TRBV27 and TRBJ2-1; 8 bases line up with TRBD2. CDR3 length equals 15 residues. In germline, CDR1 is MNHEY, CDR2 SMNVEV (reference sequence). The trim removed 2 bases at V and 3 bases at J, leaving 3 bases unmatched.

The chain couples TRBV5-6 to TRBJ2-7; tentatively, D is TRBD1 (6 bases). The V and J ends lost 2 bases and 3 bases respectively, with 9 bases between them. Germline values: CDR1 SGHDT, CDR2 YYEEEE. This CDR3 has 13 residues. DNA for the CDR3: TGTGCCAGCAGCTTCGGACAGAGCTACGAGCAGTACTTC. It yields the protein CASSFGQSYEQYF.

A few counts support this clone. The rearrangement links TRBV11-3 to TRBJ2-5; tentative D call: TRBD2 (5 bases). The CDR3 spans 14 residues. Germline V lookup: CDR1 SGHNT, CDR2 YENEEA. The ends were cut back, 3 bases at V and 5 bases at J, with 13 bases in the middle. The CDR3 loop is CASSFGEGPETQYF. The DNA for the CDR3 is TGTGCCAGCAGCTTTGGTGAGGGCCCGGAGACCCAGTACTTC.

The V call is TRBV9, the J call TRBJ2-2; the D gene is possibly TRBD2 (6 bases). The CDR3 consists of 14 residues. V gave up 0 bases and J gave up 6 bases, with 9 bases separating them. Germline CDR1 reads SGDLS; CDR2 reads YYNGEE. As DNA, the CDR3 is TGTGCCAGCAGCGTAGGACTAGGTGCCGGGGAGCTGTTTTTT. This codes for CASSVGLGAGELFF.